This entry features one T cell receptor beta chain sequence. The data were taken from a study of T-cell reconstitution after alpha-beta-depleted transplantation in children. Germline assignment: CDR1 DFQATT and CDR2 SNEGSKA (reference sequence). V was shortened by 1 base and J by 0 bases, with 7 bases between the two germline ends. There are 15 residues in the CDR3. As it was prepared, the TCRbeta library received unique molecular identifiers. TCRdb redid the calling of the PCR reads with MiXCR, one entry per CDR3 protein. This sample has about 170,000 distinct CDR3 sequences, with more than 9.5% found just once.

J is TRBJ2-6 and V is TRBV20-1; D is uncertain. The clonotype was recovered from a boy aged 2 to 10 with acute myeloid leukemia, due to receive a stem cell transplant. Sequenced here: PBMCs, sampled before TCRalphabeta/CD19-depleted stem cell transplant. The CDR3, as DNA: TGCAGTGCTAGAGTGCAGCTCTCTGGGGCCAACGTCCTGACTTTC. Translated: CSARVQLSGANVLTF.